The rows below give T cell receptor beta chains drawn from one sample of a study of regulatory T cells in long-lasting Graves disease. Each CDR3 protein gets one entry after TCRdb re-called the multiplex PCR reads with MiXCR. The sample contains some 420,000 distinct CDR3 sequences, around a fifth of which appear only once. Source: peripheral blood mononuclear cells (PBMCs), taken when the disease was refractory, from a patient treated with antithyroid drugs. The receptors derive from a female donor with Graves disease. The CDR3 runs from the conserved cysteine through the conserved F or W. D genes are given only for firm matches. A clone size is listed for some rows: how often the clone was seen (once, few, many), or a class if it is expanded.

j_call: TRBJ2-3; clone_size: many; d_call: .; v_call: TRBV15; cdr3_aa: CATSRDHGLGSQYF; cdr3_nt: TGTGCCACCAGCAGAGATCATGGCCTCGGCTCGCAGTATTTT
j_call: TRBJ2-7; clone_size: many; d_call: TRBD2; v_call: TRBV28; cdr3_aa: CASSSGLAGFYEQYF; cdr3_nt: TGTGCCAGCAGTTCGGGACTAGCGGGATTCTACGAGCAGTACTTC
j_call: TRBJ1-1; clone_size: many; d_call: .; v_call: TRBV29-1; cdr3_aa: CSVGSLNTEAFF; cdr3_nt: TGCAGCGTTGGTAGCTTGAACACTGAAGCTTTCTTT
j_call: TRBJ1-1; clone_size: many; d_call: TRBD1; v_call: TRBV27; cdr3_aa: CASSPDRRRVTEAFF; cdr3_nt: TGTGCCAGCAGTCCGGACAGGAGGAGGGTGACTGAAGCTTTCTTT
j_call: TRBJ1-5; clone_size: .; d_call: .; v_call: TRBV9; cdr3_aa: CASSGGGLNSNQPQHF; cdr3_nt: TGTGCCAGCAGCGGGGGGGGACTCAATAGCAATCAGCCCCAGCATTTT
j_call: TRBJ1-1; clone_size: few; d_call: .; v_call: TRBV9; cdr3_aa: CASSVAKEGTEAFF; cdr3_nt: TGTGCCAGCAGCGTAGCGAAGGAAGGCACTGAAGCTTTCTTT
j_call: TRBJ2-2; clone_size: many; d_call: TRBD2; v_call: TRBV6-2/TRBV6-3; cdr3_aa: CASSYRGLAGLFDTGELFF; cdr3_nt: TGTGCCAGCAGTTACCGGGGACTAGCGGGATTGTTCGACACCGGGGAGCTGTTTTTT
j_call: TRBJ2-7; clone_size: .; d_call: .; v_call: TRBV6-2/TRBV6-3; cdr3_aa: CASSYSMSLHYEQYF; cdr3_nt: TGTGCCAGCAGTTACTCGATGAGTCTTCACTACGAGCAGTACTTC
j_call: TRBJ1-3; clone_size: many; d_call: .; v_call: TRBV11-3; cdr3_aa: CASSLGQPGNTIYF; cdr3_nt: TGTGCCAGCAGCTTAGGACAGCCTGGAAACACCATATATTTT
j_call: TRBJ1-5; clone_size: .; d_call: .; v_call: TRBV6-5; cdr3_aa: CASSYGGDYQSQHF; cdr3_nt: TGTGCCAGCAGTTACGGAGGGGACTATCAGTCCCAGCATTTT
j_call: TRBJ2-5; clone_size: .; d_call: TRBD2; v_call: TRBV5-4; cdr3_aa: CASSPGTSGGAEETQYF; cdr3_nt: TGTGCCAGCAGTCCTGGGACTAGCGGGGGCGCCGAAGAGACCCAGTACTTC
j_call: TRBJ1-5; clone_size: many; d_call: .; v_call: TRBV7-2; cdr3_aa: CASSYTDQPQHF; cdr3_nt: TGTGCCAGCAGCTACACAGATCAGCCCCAGCATTTT
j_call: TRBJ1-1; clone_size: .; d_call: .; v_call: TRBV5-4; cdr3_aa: CASSEGEPEAFF; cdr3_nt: TGTGCCAGCAGCGAGGGAGAACCTGAAGCTTTCTTT
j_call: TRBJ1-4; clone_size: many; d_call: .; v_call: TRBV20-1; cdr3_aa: CSAGLVRGGGEKLFF; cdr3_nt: TGCAGTGCTGGGCTGGTCAGGGGAGGAGGTGAAAAACTGTTTTTT
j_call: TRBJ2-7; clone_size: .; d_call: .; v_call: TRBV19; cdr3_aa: CASRAPGRSFEQYF; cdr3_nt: TGTGCCAGTAGAGCTCCGGGACGGAGCTTCGAGCAGTACTTC
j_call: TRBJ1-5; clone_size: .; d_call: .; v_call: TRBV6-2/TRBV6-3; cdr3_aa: CASSFHRDGNQPQHF; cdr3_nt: TGTGCCAGCAGTTTCCATAGGGACGGCAATCAGCCCCAGCATTTT
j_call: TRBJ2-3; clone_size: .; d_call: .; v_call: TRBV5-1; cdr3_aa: CASNDLGEKDTQYF; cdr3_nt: TGCGCCAGCAACGACTTGGGGGAGAAAGATACGCAGTATTTT
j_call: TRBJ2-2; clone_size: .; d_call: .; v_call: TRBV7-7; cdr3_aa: CAGAGQNTGELFF; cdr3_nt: TGTGCTGGAGCGGGACAGAACACCGGGGAGCTGTTTTTT
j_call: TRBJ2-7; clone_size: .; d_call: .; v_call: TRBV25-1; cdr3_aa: CASSEYTGRRDEQYF; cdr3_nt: TGTGCCAGCAGTGAATATACCGGTAGACGGGACGAGCAGTACTTC
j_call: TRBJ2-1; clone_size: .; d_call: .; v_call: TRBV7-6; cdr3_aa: CASSFQTGFGDEQFF; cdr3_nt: TGTGCCAGCAGCTTTCAGACAGGATTTGGGGATGAGCAGTTCTTC
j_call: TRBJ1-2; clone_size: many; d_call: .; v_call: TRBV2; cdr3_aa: CASSRRANYGYTF; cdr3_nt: TGTGCCAGCAGCCGACGAGCCAACTATGGCTACACCTTC
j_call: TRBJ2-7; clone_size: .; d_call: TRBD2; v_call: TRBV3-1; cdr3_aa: CASSQDTGREGEQYF; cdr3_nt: TGTGCCAGCAGCCAAGATACCGGCAGGGAGGGCGAGCAGTACTTC
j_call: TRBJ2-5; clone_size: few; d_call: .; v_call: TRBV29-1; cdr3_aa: CSVEVPGRETQYF; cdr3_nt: TGCAGCGTTGAAGTTCCTGGGCGCGAGACCCAGTACTTC
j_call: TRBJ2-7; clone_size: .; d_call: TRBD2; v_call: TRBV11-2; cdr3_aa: CASSLSEIAGGTYEQYF; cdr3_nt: TGTGCCAGCAGCCTTTCAGAAATAGCGGGAGGAACCTACGAGCAGTACTTC
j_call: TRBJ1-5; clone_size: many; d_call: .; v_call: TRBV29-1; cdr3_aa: CSVGIGGNQPQHF; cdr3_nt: TGCAGCGTTGGAATAGGGGGTAATCAGCCCCAGCATTTT
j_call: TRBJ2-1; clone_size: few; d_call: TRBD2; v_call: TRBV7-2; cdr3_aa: CASSYKGLADISYNEQFF; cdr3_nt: TGTGCCAGCAGCTACAAGGGACTAGCGGATATCTCCTACAATGAGCAGTTCTTC
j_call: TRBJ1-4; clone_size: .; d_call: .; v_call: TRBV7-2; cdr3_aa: CASSLVDRPEKLFF; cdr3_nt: TGTGCCAGCAGCTTAGTTGACAGACCAGAAAAACTGTTTTTT
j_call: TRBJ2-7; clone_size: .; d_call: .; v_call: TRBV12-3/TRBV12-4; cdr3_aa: CASTFSPGAIYEQYF; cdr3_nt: TGTGCCAGCACCTTCTCGCCAGGGGCGATCTACGAGCAGTACTTC
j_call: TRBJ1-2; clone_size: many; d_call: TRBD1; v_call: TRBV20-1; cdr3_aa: CSADTGDQSGATF; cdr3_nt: TGCAGTGCCGACACAGGGGACCAATCCGGGGCCACCTTC
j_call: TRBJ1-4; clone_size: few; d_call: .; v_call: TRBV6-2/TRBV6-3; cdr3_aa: CASSYGRPGNEKLFF; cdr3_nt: TGTGCCAGCAGTTATGGACGGCCGGGCAACGAAAAACTGTTTTTT
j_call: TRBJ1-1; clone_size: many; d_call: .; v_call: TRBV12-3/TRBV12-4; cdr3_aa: CASSLRARAEAFF; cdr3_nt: TGTGCCAGCAGCCTTAGAGCTAGGGCTGAAGCTTTCTTT
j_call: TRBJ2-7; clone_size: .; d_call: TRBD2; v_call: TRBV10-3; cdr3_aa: CAINGGGLAGPRWEQYF; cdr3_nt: TGTGCCATCAATGGTGGGGGACTAGCGGGGCCTAGGTGGGAGCAGTACTTC
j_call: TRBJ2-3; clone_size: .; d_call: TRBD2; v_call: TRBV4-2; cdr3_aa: CASSPGLAGGQLDTQYF; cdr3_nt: TGTGCCAGCAGCCCTGGACTAGCGGGAGGGCAATTAGATACGCAGTATTTT
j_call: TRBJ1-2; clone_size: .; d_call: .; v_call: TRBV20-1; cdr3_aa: CSAAGQDNYGYTF; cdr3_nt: TGCAGTGCGGCGGGTCAAGATAACTATGGCTACACCTTC
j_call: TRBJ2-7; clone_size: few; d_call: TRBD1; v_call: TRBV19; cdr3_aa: CASSPRGRGYEQYF; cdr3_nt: TGTGCCAGTAGCCCAAGGGGGCGCGGGTACGAGCAGTACTTC